This T cell receptor beta chain was found in a study of CD8 T cells in ankylosing spondylitis. General study results and limits: It appeared that ankylosing spondylitis blood was characterized by a TCR beta motif of under ten highly homologous variants. Some motif variants were previously reported in reactive arthritis synovial fluid and blood. Disease-linked clones were found to be CD8+ and relatively rare in peripheral blood. There was reportedly significant enrichment of clones that were disease-linked in matched ankylosing spondylitis synovial fluid.

This CDR3 is 12 amino acids long. Trimming stripped 6 bases from V and 10 bases from J, with 10 bases between. Per the germline V gene, CDR1 is MNHNS and CDR2 is SASEGT. The TCR beta libraries were generated through quantitative 5'-RACE incorporating molecular barcodes. TCRdb redid the calling of the 5' RACE reads with MiXCR, one entry per CDR3 protein. Seen here are roughly 400,000 distinct CDR3 sequences, about 20% observed once, and the top ten hold around 17%. Points on this clonotype: Its antigen is not known.

The TCR originated in a male donor with ankylosing spondylitis. This chain uses TRBV6-1 with TRBJ1-6; unclear D gene. The sample consisted of blood, either unsorted or a sorted T cell fraction (not recorded which). The CDR3 region has the DNA TGTGCCAGCAGCCTATTTCGGTCACCCCTCCACTTT. Translated, it gives CASSLFRSPLHF.